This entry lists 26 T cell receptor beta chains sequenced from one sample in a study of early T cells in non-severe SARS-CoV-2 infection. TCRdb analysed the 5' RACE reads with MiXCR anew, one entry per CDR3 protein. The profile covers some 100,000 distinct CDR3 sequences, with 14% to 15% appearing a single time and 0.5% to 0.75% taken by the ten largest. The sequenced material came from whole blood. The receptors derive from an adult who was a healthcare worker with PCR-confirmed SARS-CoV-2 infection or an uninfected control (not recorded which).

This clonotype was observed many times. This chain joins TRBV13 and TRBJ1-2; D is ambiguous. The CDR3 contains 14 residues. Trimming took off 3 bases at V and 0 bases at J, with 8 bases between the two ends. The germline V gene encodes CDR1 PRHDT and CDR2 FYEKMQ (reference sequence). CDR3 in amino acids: CASSFNGANYGYTF. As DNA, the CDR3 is TGTGCCAGCAGCTTCAACGGAGCTAACTATGGCTACACCTTC.

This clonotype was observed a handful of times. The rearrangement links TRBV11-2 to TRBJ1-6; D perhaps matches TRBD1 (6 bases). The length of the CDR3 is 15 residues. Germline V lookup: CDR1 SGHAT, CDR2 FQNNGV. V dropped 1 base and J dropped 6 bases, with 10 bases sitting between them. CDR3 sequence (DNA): TGTGCCAGCAGCTTAGCGGGGGCAATTAATTCACCCCTCCACTTT. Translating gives CASSLAGAINSPLHF.

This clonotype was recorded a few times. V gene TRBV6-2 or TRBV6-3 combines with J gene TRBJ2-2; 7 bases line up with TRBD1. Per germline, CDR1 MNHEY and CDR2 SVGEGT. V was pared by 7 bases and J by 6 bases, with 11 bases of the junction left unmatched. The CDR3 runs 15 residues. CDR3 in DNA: TGTGCCAGCAACGCTCCCCAGGGGGTGGCCGGGGAGCTGTTTTTT. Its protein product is CASNAPQGVAGELFF.

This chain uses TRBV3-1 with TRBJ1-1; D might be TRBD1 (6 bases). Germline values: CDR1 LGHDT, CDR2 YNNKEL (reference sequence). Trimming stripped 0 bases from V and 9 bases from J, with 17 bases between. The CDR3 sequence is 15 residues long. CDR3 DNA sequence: TGTGCCAGCAGCCAAGATTCAACAGGGTCGGTGAAAGCTTTCTTT. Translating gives CASSQDSTGSVKAFF.

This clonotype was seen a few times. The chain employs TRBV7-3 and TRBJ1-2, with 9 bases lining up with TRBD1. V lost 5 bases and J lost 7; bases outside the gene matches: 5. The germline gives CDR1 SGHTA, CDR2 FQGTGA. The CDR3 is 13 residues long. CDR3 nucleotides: TGTGCCAGCAGCCCACAGGGGGCTGGTGGCTACACCTTC. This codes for CASSPQGAGGYTF.

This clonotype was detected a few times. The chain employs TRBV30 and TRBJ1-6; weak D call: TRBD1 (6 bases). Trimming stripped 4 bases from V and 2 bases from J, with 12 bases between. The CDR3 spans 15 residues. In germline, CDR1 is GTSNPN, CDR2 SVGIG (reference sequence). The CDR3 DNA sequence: TGTGCCTGGACCGAACGGACAGCCTATAATTCACCCCTCCACTTT. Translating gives CAWTERTAYNSPLHF.

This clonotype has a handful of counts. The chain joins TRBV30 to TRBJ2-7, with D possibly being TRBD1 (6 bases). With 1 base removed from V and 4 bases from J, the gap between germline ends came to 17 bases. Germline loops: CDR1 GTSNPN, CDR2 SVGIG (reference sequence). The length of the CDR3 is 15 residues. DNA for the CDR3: TGTGCCTGGAGTGCCGAGACAGGTAGTCTTTACGAGCAGTACGTC. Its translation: CAWSAETGSLYEQYV.

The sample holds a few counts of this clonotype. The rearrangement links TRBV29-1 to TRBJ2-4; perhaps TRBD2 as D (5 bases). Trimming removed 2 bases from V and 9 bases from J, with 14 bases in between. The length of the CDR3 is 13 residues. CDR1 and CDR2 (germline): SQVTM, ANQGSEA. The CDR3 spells CSVETSTGSIQYF. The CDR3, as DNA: TGCAGCGTTGAAACATCGACTGGGAGCATTCAGTACTTC.

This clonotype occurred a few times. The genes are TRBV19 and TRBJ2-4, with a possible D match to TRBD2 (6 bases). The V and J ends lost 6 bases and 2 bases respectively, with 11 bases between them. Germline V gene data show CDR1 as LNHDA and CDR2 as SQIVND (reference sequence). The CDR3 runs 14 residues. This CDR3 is CASRGGTPKNIQYF. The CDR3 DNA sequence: TGTGCCAGTAGAGGAGGGACCCCCAAAAACATTCAGTACTTC.

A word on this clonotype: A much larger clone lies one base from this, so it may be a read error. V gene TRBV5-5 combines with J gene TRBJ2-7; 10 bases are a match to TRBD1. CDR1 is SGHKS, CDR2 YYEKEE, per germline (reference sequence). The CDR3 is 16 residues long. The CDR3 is CAGSFGQGVNPYEQYV. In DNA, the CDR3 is TGTGCCGGCAGCTTCGGACAGGGGGTGAACCCCTACGAGCAGTACGTC.

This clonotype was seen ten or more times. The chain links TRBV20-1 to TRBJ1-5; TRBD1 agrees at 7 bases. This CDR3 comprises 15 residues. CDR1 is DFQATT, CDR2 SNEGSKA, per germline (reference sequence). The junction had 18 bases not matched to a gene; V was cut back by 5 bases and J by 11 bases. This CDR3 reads CSALLDRPLLMAQHF. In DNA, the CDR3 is TGCAGTGCTCTTTTGGACAGGCCTCTCCTAATGGCCCAGCATTTT.

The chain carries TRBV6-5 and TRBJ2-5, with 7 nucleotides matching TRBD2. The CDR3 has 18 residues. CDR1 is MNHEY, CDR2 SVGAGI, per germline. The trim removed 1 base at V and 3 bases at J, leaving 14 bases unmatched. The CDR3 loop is CASSYLGLGGGKKETQYF. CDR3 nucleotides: TGTGCCAGCAGTTACTTAGGGCTCGGCGGGGGAAAAAAAGAGACCCAGTACTTC.

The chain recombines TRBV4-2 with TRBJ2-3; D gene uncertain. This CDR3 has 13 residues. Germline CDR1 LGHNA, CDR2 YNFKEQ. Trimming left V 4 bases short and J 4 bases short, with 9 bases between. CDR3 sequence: CASSPVLSDTQYF. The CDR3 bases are TGTGCCAGCAGCCCTGTACTATCAGATACGCAGTATTTT.

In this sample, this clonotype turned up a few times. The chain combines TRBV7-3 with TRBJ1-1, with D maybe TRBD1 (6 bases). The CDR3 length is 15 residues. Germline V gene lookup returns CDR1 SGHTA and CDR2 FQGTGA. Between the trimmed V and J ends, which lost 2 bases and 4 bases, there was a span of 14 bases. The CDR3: CASSLDGGRVTEAFF. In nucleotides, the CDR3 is TGTGCCAGCAGCTTAGATGGGGGGCGAGTCACTGAAGCTTTCTTT.

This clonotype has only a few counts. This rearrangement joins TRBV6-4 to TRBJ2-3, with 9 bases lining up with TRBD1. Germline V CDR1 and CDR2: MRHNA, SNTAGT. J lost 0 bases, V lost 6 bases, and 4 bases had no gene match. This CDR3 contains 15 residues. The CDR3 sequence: CASSRDRASTDTQYF. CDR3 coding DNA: TGTGCCAGCAGCCGGGACAGGGCCAGCACAGATACGCAGTATTTT.

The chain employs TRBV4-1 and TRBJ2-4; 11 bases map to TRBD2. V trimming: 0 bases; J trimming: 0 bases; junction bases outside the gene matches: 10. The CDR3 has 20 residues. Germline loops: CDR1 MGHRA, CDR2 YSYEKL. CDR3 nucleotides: TGCGCCAGCAGCCAAGATTTCAGACTAGCGGGGACACTAGCCAAAAACATTCAGTACTTC. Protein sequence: CASSQDFRLAGTLAKNIQYF.

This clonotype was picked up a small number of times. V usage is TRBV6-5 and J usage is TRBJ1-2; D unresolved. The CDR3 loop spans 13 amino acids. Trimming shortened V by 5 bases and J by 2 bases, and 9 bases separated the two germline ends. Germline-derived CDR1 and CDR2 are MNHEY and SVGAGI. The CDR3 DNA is TGTGCCAGCAGTCACAGCTTCAACTATGGCTACACCTTC. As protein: CASSHSFNYGYTF.

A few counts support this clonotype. The CDR3 nucleotides are TGCAGTGCCCGGGCGACCGGCAATCAGCCCCAGCATTTT. Translated: CSARATGNQPQHF. This chain joins TRBV20-1 and TRBJ1-5, with D hard to call. This CDR3 contains 13 residues. Per the germline V gene, CDR1 is DFQATT and CDR2 is SNEGSKA (reference sequence). V gave up 6 bases and J gave up 2 bases, with 11 bases separating them.

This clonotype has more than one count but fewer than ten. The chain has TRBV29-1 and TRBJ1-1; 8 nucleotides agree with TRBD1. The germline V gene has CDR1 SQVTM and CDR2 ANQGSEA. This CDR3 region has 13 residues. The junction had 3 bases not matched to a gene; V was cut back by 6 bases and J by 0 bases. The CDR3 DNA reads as TGCAGCGTGAGGACAGGGATGAACACTGAAGCTTTCTTT. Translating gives CSVRTGMNTEAFF. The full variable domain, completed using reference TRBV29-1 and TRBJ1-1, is SAVISQKPSRDICQRGTSLTIQCQVDSQVTMMFWYRQQPGQSLTLIATANQGSEATYESGFVIDKFPISRPNLTFSTLTVSNMSPEDSSIYLCSVRTGMNTEAFFGQGTRLTVV.

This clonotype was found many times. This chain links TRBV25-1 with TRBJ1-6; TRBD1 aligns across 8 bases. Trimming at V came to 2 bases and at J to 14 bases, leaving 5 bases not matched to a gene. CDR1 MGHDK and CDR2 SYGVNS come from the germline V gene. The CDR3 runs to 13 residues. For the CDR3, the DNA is TGTGCCAGCAGTGAACGGACAGGGAGGACCCTCCACTTT. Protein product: CASSERTGRTLHF.

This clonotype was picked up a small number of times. CDR3 bases: TGCGCCAGCAGCTTGAGAGCCGGGGGCCTGACAGATACGCAGTATTTT. This encodes CASSLRAGGLTDTQYF. This rearrangement joins TRBV5-1 to TRBJ2-3, with D tentatively TRBD1 or TRBD2 (6 bases each). Trimming removed 1 base at V and 3 bases at J, with 15 bases between. This CDR3 region has 16 residues. Germline CDR1 is SGHRS and CDR2 is YFSETQ.

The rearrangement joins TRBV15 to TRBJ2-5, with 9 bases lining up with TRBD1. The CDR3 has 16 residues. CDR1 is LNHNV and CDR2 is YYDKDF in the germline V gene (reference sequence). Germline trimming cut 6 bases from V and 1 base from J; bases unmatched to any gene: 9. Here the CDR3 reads CATRLHPGQGQETQYF. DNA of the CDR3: TGTGCCACCAGGCTACACCCGGGACAGGGCCAAGAGACCCAGTACTTC. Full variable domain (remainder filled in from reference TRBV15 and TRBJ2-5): DAMVIQNPRYQVTQFGKPVTLSCSQTLNHNVMYWYQQKSSQAPKLLFHYYDKDFNNEADTPDNFQSRRPNTSFCFLDIRSPGLGDTAMYLCATRLHPGQGQETQYFGPGTRLLVL.

CDR3 sequence: CASSGDRAYNEQFF. CDR3 DNA sequence: TGTGCCAGCAGTGGGGACAGGGCCTACAATGAGCAGTTCTTC. The rearrangement joins TRBV28 to TRBJ2-1, with 9 bases aligning to TRBD1. The CDR3 has 14 residues. CDR1 MDHEN and CDR2 SYDVKM come from the germline V gene. J lost 2 bases, V lost 5 bases, and 1 base had no gene match.

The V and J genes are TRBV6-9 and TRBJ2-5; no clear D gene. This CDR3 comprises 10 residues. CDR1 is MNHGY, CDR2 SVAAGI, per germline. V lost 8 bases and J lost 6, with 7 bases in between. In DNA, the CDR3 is TGTGCCAGCTTCAAGAAGACCCAGTACTTC. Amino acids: CASFKKTQYF.

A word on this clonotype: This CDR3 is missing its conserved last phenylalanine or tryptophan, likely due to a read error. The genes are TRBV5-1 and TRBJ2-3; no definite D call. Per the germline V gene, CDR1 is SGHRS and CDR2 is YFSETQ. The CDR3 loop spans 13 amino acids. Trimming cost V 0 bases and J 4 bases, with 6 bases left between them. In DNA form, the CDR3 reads TGCGCCAGCAGCTTGGATGGGCCAGATACGCAGTATTCT. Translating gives CASSLDGPDTQYS.

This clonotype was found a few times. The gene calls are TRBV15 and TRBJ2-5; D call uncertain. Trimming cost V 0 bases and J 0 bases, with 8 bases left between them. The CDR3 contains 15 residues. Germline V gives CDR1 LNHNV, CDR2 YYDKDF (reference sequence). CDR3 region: CATSRDFPYQETQYF. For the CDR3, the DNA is TGTGCCACCAGCAGAGATTTCCCGTACCAAGAGACCCAGTACTTC.